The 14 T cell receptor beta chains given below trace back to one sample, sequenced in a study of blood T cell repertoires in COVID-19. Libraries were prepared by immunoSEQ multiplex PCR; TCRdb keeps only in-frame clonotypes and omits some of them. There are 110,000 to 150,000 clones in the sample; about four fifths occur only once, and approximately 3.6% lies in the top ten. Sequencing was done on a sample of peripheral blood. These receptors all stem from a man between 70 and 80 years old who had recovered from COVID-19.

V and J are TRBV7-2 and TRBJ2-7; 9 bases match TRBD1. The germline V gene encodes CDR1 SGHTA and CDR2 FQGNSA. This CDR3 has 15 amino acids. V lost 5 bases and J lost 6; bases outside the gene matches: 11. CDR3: CASSPGGTGWREQYF. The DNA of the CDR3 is TGTGCCAGCAGCCCAGGAGGGACAGGGTGGCGCGAGCAGTACTTC. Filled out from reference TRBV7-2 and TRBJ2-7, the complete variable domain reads GAGVSQSPSNKVTEKGKDVELRCDPISGHTALYWYRQSLGQGLEFLIYFQGNSAPDKSGLPSDRFSAERTGGSVSTLTIQRTQQEDSAVYLCASSPGGTGWREQYFGPGTRLTVT.

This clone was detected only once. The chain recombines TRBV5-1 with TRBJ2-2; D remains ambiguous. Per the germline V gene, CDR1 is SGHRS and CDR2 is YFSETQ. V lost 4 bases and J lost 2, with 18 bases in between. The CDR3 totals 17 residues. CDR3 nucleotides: TGCGCCAGCAGCCAAAATATAATGACACACAACACCGGGGAGCTGTTTTTT. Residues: CASSQNIMTHNTGELFF.

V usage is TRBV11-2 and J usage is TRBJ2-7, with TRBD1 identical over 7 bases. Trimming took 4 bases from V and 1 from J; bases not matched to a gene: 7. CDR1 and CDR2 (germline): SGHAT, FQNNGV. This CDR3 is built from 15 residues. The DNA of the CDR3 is TGTGCCAGCAGCTCCATCCGGGACAGTTCCTACGAGCAGTACTTC. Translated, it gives CASSSIRDSSYEQYF.

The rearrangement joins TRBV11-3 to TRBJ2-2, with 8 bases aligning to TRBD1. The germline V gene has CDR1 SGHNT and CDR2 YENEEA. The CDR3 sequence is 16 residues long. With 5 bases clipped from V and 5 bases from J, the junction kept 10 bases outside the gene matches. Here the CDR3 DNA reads TGTGCCAGCAGCCGGGAGATGACAGGGGTAACCGGGGAGCTGTTTTTT. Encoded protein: CASSREMTGVTGELFF.

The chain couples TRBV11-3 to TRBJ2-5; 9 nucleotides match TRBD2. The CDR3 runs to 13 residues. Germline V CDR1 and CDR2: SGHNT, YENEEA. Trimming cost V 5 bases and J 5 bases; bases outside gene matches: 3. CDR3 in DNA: TGTGCCAGCAGCGCGGGAGGGCGGGAGACCCAGTACTTC. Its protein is CASSAGGRETQYF.

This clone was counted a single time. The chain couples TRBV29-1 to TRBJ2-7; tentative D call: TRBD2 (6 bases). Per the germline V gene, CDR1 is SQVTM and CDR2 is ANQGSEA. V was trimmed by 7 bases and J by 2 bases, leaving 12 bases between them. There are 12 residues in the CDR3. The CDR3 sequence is CSASSVAYEQYF. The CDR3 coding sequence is TGCAGCGCCTCTAGCGTTGCCTACGAGCAGTACTTC.

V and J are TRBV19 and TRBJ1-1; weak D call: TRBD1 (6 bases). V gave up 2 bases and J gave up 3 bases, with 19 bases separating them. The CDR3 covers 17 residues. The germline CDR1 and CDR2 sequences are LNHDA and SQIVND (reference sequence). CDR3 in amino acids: CASSIMGAGSRDTEAFF. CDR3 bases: TGTGCCAGTAGTATAATGGGGGCTGGTAGCAGGGACACTGAAGCTTTCTTT.

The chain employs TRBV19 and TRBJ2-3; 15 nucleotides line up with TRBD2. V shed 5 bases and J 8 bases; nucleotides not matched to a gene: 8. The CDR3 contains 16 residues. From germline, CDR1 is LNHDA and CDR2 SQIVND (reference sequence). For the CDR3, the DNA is TGTGCCAGTAGTGTCGAAGGGACTAGCGGGAGGAGTACGCAGTATTTT. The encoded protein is CASSVEGTSGRSTQYF. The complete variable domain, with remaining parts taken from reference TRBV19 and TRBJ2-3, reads DGGITQSPKYLFRKEGQNVTLSCEQNLNHDAMYWYRQDPGQGLRLIYYSQIVNDFQKGDIAEGYSVSREKKESFPLTVTSAQKNPTAFYLCASSVEGTSGRSTQYFGPGTRLTVL.

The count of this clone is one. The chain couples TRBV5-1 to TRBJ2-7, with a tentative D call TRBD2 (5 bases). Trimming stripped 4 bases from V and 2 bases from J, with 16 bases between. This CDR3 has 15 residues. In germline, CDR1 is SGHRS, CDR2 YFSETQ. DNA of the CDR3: TGCGCCAGCAGCCAATCCTCGGACGGGGCCTACGAGCAGTACTTC. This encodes CASSQSSDGAYEQYF.

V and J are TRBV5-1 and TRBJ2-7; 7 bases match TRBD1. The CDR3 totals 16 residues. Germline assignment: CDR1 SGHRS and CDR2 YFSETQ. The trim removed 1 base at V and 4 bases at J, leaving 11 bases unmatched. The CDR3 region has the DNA TGCGCCAGCAGCTTGTTTGAGTTGGCAGGGGGATACGAGCAGTACTTC. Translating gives CASSLFELAGGYEQYF. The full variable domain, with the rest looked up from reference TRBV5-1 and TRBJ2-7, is KAGVTQTPRYLIKTRGQQVTLSCSPISGHRSVSWYQQTPGQGLQFLFEYFSETQRNKGNFPGRFSGRQFSNSRSEMNVSTLELGDSALYLCASSLFELAGGYEQYFGPGTRLTVT.

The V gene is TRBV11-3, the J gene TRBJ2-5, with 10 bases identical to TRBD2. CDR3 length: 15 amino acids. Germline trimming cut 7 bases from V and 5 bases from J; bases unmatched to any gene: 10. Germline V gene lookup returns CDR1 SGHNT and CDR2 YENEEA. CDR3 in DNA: TGTGCCAGCAACCGGATAGCGGGAGGTTGGGAGACCCAGTACTTC. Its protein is CASNRIAGGWETQYF. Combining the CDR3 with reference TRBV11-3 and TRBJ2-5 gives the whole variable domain EAGVVQSPRYKIIEKKQPVAFWCNPISGHNTLYWYLQNLGQGPELLIRYENEEAVDDSQLPKDRFSAERLKGVDSTLKIQPAELGDSAVYLCASNRIAGGWETQYFGPGTRLLVL.

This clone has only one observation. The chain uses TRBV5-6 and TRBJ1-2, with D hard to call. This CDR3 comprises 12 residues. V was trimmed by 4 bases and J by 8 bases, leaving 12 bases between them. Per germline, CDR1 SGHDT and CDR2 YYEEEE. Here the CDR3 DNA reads TGTGCCAGCAGCCAGTCCGGAGGGGGCTACACCTTC. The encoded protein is CASSQSGGGYTF.

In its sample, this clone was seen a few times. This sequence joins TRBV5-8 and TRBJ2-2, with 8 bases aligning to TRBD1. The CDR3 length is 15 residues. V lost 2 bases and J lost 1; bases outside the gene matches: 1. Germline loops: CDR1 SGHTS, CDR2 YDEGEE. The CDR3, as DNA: TGTGCCAGCAGCTTCGGACAGGGGAACACCGGGGAGCTGTTTTTT. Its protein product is CASSFGQGNTGELFF.

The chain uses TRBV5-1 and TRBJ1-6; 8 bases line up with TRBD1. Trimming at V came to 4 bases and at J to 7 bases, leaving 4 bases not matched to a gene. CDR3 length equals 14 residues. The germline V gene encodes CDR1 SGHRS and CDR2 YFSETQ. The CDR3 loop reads CASSGGQGNSPLHF. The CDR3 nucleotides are TGCGCCAGCAGCGGAGGACAGGGAAATTCACCCCTCCACTTT.